The rows below give T cell receptor beta chains drawn from one sample of a study of response to subunit inactivated influenza vaccine. TCRdb itself ran the RT-PCR reads through MiXCR, one entry per CDR3 protein. The sample shows 650,000 or so distinct CDR3 sequences, about 15% of them seen only once. Sample: PBMCs from blood, taken 14 to 15 days before vaccination. All receptors derive from a man in his fifties or sixties who received an inactivated influenza vaccine. Each CDR3 is given with its conserved first and last residue. A D gene is named only where the DNA matches it firmly. A clone size is listed for some rows: how often the clone was seen (once, few, many), or a class if it is expanded.

abundance	d_gene	v_gene	j_gene	CDR3aa	CDR3nt
NA	TRBD2	TRBV20-1	TRBJ2-1	CSAYSGRTYNEQFF	TGCAGTGCTTACAGCGGGAGGACCTACAATGAGCAGTTCTTC
few	TRBD2	TRBV6-6	TRBJ2-5	CASSQSGNRYF	TGTGCCAGCAGCCAAAGCGGGAACCGGTACTTC
NA	TRBD2	TRBV4-2	TRBJ2-5	CASSQDENTSGRFGQETQYF	TGTGCCAGCAGCCAAGATGAGAACACTAGCGGGAGATTCGGTCAAGAGACCCAGTACTTC
NA	NA	TRBV12-3/TRBV12-4	TRBJ1-4	CASSPREGYEKLFF	TGTGCCAGCAGCCCCCGGGAGGGGTATGAAAAACTGTTTTTT
NA	NA	TRBV5-1	TRBJ1-1	CASTMGQNTEAFF	TGCGCCAGCACCATGGGCCAGAACACTGAAGCTTTCTTT
few	NA	TRBV20-1	TRBJ2-3	CSASQLTDTQYF	TGCAGTGCTAGCCAGCTCACAGATACGCAGTATTTT
few	TRBD1	TRBV3-1	TRBJ1-2	CASSFHRGKGYGYTF	TGTGCCAGCAGCTTCCACAGGGGAAAGGGCTATGGCTACACCTTC
NA	NA	TRBV10-3	TRBJ2-1	CAISPGRSNEQFF	TGTGCCATCAGTCCAGGGAGGAGCAATGAGCAGTTCTTC
few	NA	TRBV7-2	TRBJ2-2	CASSWTVITNGELFF	TGTGCCAGCAGTTGGACTGTTATCACCAACGGGGAGCTGTTTTTT
NA	NA	TRBV12-3/TRBV12-4	TRBJ1-2	CASSLQGGVVGYTF	TGTGCCAGCAGTCTCCAGGGAGGAGTAGTCGGCTACACCTTC
NA	TRBD2	TRBV3-1	TRBJ2-2	CASSQGGSTGELFF	TGTGCCAGCAGCCAAGGCGGGAGTACCGGGGAGCTGTTTTTT
many	TRBD1	TRBV4-3	TRBJ1-1	CASSLGRGQNTEAFF	TGCGCCAGCAGCCTGGGCAGGGGGCAGAACACTGAAGCTTTCTTT
NA	NA	TRBV18	TRBJ1-5	CASSPVMGGPPQHF	TGTGCCAGCTCACCAGTGATGGGTGGGCCGCCCCAGCATTTT
few	TRBD2	TRBV24-1	TRBJ2-7	CATSDGLAGGHEQYF	TGTGCCACCAGTGATGGACTAGCGGGGGGCCACGAGCAGTACTTC
NA	TRBD1	TRBV28	TRBJ2-7	CAVPGTGTYEQYF	TGTGCCGTTCCCGGGACAGGGACCTACGAGCAGTACTTC
NA	NA	TRBV6-5	TRBJ1-1	CASSYSGDAEAFF	TGTGCCAGCAGTTACTCAGGGGACGCTGAAGCTTTCTTT
many	NA	TRBV29-1	TRBJ2-2	CSVVRGTGELFF	TGCAGCGTTGTACGGGGCACCGGGGAGCTGTTTTTT
few	NA	TRBV6-5	TRBJ1-5	CASSYSTVEFNQPQHF	TGTGCCAGCAGTTATTCGACAGTGGAATTCAATCAGCCCCAGCATTTT
few	NA	TRBV5-1	TRBJ2-7	CASSLGQGRVYEQYF	TGCGCCAGCAGCTTGGGGCAGGGCAGGGTCTACGAGCAGTACTTC
NA	NA	TRBV7-9	TRBJ1-2	CASSFQQGRGYTF	TGTGCCAGCAGCTTTCAACAGGGCCGGGGCTACACCTTC
few	TRBD1	TRBV5-1	TRBJ2-7	CASRLQGEGEQYF	TGCGCCAGCAGGTTACAGGGGGAAGGTGAGCAGTACTTC
NA	NA	TRBV27	TRBJ2-1	CASSLGNANEQFF	TGTGCCAGCAGTTTAGGGAATGCGAATGAGCAGTTCTTC
NA	NA	TRBV7-2	TRBJ2-3	CASRRGRATDTQYF	TGTGCCAGCAGAAGGGGGAGGGCCACAGATACGCAGTATTTT
NA	NA	TRBV9	TRBJ2-3	CASSVGQKSTDTQYF	TGTGCCAGCAGCGTTGGACAGAAGAGCACAGATACGCAGTATTTT
NA	TRBD1	TRBV20-1	TRBJ2-5	CSAATGGRETQYF	TGCAGTGCTGCGACAGGGGGGCGGGAGACCCAGTACTTC
many	NA	TRBV7-9	TRBJ2-7	CASSLTSRGRGYEQYF	TGTGCCAGCAGCTTAACCTCTCGGGGCAGGGGATACGAGCAGTACTTC
few	NA	TRBV7-2	TRBJ2-2	CASSASYTGELFF	TGTGCCAGCAGCGCCTCTTACACCGGGGAGCTGTTTTTT
few	TRBD1	TRBV24-1	TRBJ1-5	CATSDPGQDSNQPQHF	TGTGCCACCAGTGACCCCGGACAGGACAGCAATCAGCCCCAGCATTTT
NA	TRBD2	TRBV9	TRBJ2-1	CASSEREHHNEQFF	TGTGCCAGCAGCGAGCGGGAGCACCACAATGAGCAGTTCTTC
many	TRBD1	TRBV6-1	TRBJ1-2	CASSSPGQGEGYTF	TGTGCCAGCAGCTCGCCGGGACAGGGGGAGGGCTACACCTTC
NA	NA	TRBV30	TRBJ2-1	CAWSGESSYNEQFF	TGTGCCTGGAGTGGGGAATCCTCCTACAATGAGCAGTTCTTC